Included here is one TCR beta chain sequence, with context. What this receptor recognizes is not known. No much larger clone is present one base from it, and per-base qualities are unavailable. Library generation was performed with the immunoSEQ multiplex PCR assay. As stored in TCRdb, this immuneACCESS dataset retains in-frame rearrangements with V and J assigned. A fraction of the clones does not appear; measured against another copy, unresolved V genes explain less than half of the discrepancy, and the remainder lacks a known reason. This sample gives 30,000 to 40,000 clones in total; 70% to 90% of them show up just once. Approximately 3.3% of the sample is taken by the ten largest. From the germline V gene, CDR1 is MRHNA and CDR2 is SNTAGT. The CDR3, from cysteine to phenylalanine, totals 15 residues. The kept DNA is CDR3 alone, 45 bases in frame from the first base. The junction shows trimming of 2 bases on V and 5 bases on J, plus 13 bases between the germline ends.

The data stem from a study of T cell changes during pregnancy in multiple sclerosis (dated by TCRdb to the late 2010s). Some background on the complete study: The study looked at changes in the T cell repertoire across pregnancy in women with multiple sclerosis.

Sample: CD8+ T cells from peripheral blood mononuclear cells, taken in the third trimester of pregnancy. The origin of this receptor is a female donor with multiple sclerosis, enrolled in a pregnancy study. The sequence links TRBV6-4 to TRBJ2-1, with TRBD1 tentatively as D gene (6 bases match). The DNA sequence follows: TGTGCCAGCAGTGACCCCGGGACACCAAACAATGAGCAGTTCTTC. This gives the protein CASSDPGTPNNEQFF.